What follows are 14 T cell receptor beta chains derived from one specimen sequenced in a study of T cell responses to AZD1222 COVID-19 vaccine. Libraries were prepared by immunoSEQ multiplex PCR; TCRdb keeps only in-frame clonotypes and omits some of them. This sample has about 86,000 clones, with 90% found just once. The input for sequencing was peripheral blood, taken on day 0 of AZD1222 vaccination. All receptors derive from an adult in good health.

There are a few counts of this clone. J is TRBJ2-4 and V is TRBV5-4; D may be TRBD1 or TRBD2 (5 bases each). CDR3 size: 16 residues. Trimming took off 6 bases at V and 0 bases at J, with 16 bases between the two ends. Per the germline V gene, CDR1 is SGHNT and CDR2 is YYREEE (reference sequence). As DNA, the CDR3 is TGTGCCAGCACCCAAGCTGGGGACCTAGCCAAAAACATTCAGTACTTC. It yields the protein CASTQAGDLAKNIQYF.

This clone was detected only once. The rearrangement links TRBV7-9 to TRBJ1-3, with 7 bases fitting TRBD1. V was clipped by 4 bases and J by 3 bases; unmatched bases: 6. Germline V gives CDR1 SEHNR, CDR2 FQNEAQ (reference sequence). The CDR3 contains 15 residues. The CDR3 loop is CASSSGGILGNTIYF. DNA of the CDR3: TGTGCCAGCAGCTCAGGGGGGATACTTGGAAACACCATATATTTT.

The chain employs TRBV6-5 and TRBJ2-7, with D possibly being TRBD1 or TRBD2 (5 bases each). Germline-derived CDR1 and CDR2 are MNHEY and SVGAGI. The germline V and J ends were trimmed by 6 bases and 2 bases, with 11 bases remaining between them. The CDR3 loop spans 13 amino acids. Written as DNA, the CDR3 is TGTGCCAGCAGCCGGGACGGAGCCTACGAGCAGTACTTC. This translates into CASSRDGAYEQYF.

The V call is TRBV29-1, the J call TRBJ1-4, with TRBD1 identical over 11 bases. V lost 4 bases, J lost 8 bases, and 9 bases stayed unmatched. From germline, CDR1 is SQVTM and CDR2 ANQGSEA. CDR3 length equals 15 residues. CDR3 DNA: TGCAGCGTTGCAGTTGATAGGACAGGGGGCGAAAAACTGTTTTTT. Its protein is CSVAVDRTGGEKLFF.

J is TRBJ2-2 and V is TRBV18, with TRBD2 matching over 10 bases. Germline lookup yields CDR1 KGHSH and CDR2 LQKENI. The CDR3 consists of 16 residues. Trimming removed 5 bases from V and 6 bases from J; junction bases left unmatched: 9. CDR3 in amino acids: CASSSLLAGVSGELFF. CDR3 bases: TGTGCCAGCTCATCTCTCCTAGCGGGAGTGTCCGGGGAGCTGTTTTTT.

The chain joins TRBV11-2 to TRBJ2-7; possibly TRBD1 for D (6 bases). CDR3 size: 15 residues. Germline V lookup: CDR1 SGHAT, CDR2 FQNNGV. Trimming cost V 5 bases and J 1 base, with 15 bases left between them. CDR3 loop: CASSVQQGSSYEQYF. The CDR3 bases are TGTGCCAGCAGCGTTCAACAGGGTTCGTCCTACGAGCAGTACTTC.

This chain uses TRBV7-2 with TRBJ1-6, with D unclear. From germline, CDR1 is SGHTA and CDR2 FQGNSA. V was cut by 5 bases and J by 7 bases, with 15 bases left in between. The CDR3 sequence is 15 residues long. Written as DNA, the CDR3 is TGTGCCAGCAGCCCGGGGAGGGTGGGGAATTCACCCCTCCACTTT. Translating gives CASSPGRVGNSPLHF.

V usage is TRBV5-1 and J usage is TRBJ1-5; 9 nucleotides match TRBD1. This CDR3 is built from 15 residues. The J segment lost 2 bases and the V segment lost 0 bases, leaving 0 bases of the junction unmatched. Germline V CDR1 and CDR2: SGHRS, YFSETQ. In DNA, the CDR3 is TGCGCCAGCAGCTTGGGGACAGGGGGCAATCAGCCCCAGCATTTT. This encodes CASSLGTGGNQPQHF. Supplemented by reference TRBV5-1 and TRBJ1-5, the full variable domain reads KAGVTQTPRYLIKTRGQQVTLSCSPISGHRSVSWYQQTPGQGLQFLFEYFSETQRNKGNFPGRFSGRQFSNSRSEMNVSTLELGDSALYLCASSLGTGGNQPQHFGDGTRLSIL.

This chain links TRBV18 with TRBJ2-7; D is possibly TRBD2 (5 bases). CDR1 and CDR2 (germline): KGHSH, LQKENI. This CDR3 has 14 amino acids. V lost 4 bases, J lost 0 bases, and 10 bases lay in between. The CDR3 DNA follows: TGTGCCAGCTCACTCACCGGGAACTCCTACGAGCAGTACTTC. Its translation is CASSLTGNSYEQYF.

This clone was observed a single time. The chain couples TRBV19 to TRBJ2-1; 13 positions agree with TRBD2. This CDR3 is 16 amino acids long. The V gene end was trimmed by 5 bases and the J gene end by 9 bases; junction bases not matched to a gene: 10. Germline CDR1 LNHDA, CDR2 SQIVND (reference sequence). The CDR3 DNA follows: TGTGCCAGTAGTTCGGGACTAGCGGGAACGGTTGGTGAGCAGTTCTTC. Translating it yields CASSSGLAGTVGEQFF.

This clone was observed once. V usage is TRBV27 and J usage is TRBJ1-1; D ambiguous. The CDR3 has 15 residues. V gave up 2 bases and J gave up 4 bases, with 14 bases separating them. Germline CDR1 reads MNHEY; CDR2 reads SMNVEV (reference sequence). CDR3 nucleotide sequence: TGTGCCAGCAGTTTAGTTTCGGGTTTTGGCACTGAAGCTTTCTTT. This translates into CASSLVSGFGTEAFF.

V and J are TRBV4-1 and TRBJ2-7; a possible D gene is TRBD2 (5 bases). Germline assignment: CDR1 MGHRA and CDR2 YSYEKL. Trimming stripped 0 bases from V and 1 base from J, with 13 bases between. This CDR3 has 16 residues. CDR3 amino acids: CASSQEEAGISYEQYF. The CDR3 coding sequence is TGCGCCAGCAGCCAAGAAGAGGCGGGTATATCCTACGAGCAGTACTTC.

The count of this clone is one. The rearrangement links TRBV19 to TRBJ2-1, with 13 bases lining up with TRBD2. Per germline, CDR1 LNHDA and CDR2 SQIVND (reference sequence). With V trimmed by 8 bases and J by 8 bases, 6 bases remained unmatched. This CDR3 spans 14 amino acids. The CDR3 is CASRTSGSFDEQFF. The DNA for the CDR3 is TGTGCCAGTCGGACTAGCGGGAGTTTCGATGAGCAGTTCTTC.

The chain combines TRBV9 with TRBJ2-1; 9 bases fit TRBD2. Germline CDR1 reads SGDLS; CDR2 reads YYNGEE. Germline trimming cut 3 bases from V and 7 bases from J; bases unmatched to any gene: 11. This CDR3 spans 16 amino acids. CDR3 region: CASSGYTSGSRNEQFF. CDR3 DNA sequence: TGTGCCAGCAGCGGATACACTAGCGGGTCCAGGAATGAGCAGTTCTTC.